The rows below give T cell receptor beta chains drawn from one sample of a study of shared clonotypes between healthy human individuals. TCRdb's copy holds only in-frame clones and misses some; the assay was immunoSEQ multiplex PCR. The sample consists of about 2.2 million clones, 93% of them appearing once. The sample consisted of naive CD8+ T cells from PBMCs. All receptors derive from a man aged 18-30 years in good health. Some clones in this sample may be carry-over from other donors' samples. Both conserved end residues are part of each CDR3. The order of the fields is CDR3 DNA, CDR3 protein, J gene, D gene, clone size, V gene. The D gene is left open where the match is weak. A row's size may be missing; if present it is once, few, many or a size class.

CDR3 DNA: TGTGCCAGCAGTTCCACCAGAAGGCGGGGGGGACTACCAGCCTACGAGCAGTACTTC
CDR3 protein: CASSSTRRRGGLPAYEQYF
J gene: TRBJ2-7
D gene: TRBD2
clone size: once
V gene: TRBV28

CDR3 DNA: TGTGCCAGCAGTCCAGGGTTCTACGAGCAGTACTTC
CDR3 protein: CASSPGFYEQYF
J gene: TRBJ2-7
D gene: .
clone size: .
V gene: TRBV28

CDR3 DNA: TGTGCCAGCAGTGATAGGGGGCTCGGCTACACCTTC
CDR3 protein: CASSDRGLGYTF
J gene: TRBJ1-2
D gene: TRBD1
clone size: .
V gene: TRBV27

CDR3 DNA: TGTGCCAGCAGCCATACAGGGGCTCACGAGCAGTACTTC
CDR3 protein: CASSHTGAHEQYF
J gene: TRBJ2-7
D gene: TRBD1
clone size: few
V gene: TRBV4-2

CDR3 DNA: TGTGCCAGCAGTTCCCCTCGGACAGGGGACTACGAGCAGTACTTC
CDR3 protein: CASSSPRTGDYEQYF
J gene: TRBJ2-7
D gene: TRBD1
clone size: .
V gene: TRBV28

CDR3 DNA: TGTGCCAGCAGCTTAGTCGGTGTCGGGGAGCTGTTTTTT
CDR3 protein: CASSLVGVGELFF
J gene: TRBJ2-2
D gene: .
clone size: .
V gene: TRBV13

CDR3 DNA: TGTGCCAGCAGGCTGGGGGTGGGACAGATCCACAATGAGCAGTTCTTC
CDR3 protein: CASRLGVGQIHNEQFF
J gene: TRBJ2-1
D gene: TRBD1
clone size: .
V gene: TRBV27

CDR3 DNA: TGTGCCAGCAGTTACTCAATGGAGAGGTCGACCTACGAGCAGTACTTC
CDR3 protein: CASSYSMERSTYEQYF
J gene: TRBJ2-7
D gene: .
clone size: .
V gene: TRBV6-6

CDR3 DNA: TGTGCCATCCGATGGGGAAGGGGCACCGGGGAGCTGTTTTTT
CDR3 protein: CAIRWGRGTGELFF
J gene: TRBJ2-2
D gene: .
clone size: .
V gene: TRBV19

CDR3 DNA: TGTGCCAGCAGTGTTGGTCGAGCGGGTACGCTCTCCTACAATGAGCAGTTCTTC
CDR3 protein: CASSVGRAGTLSYNEQFF
J gene: TRBJ2-1
D gene: .
clone size: .
V gene: TRBV2

CDR3 DNA: TGTGCCATCAGTGAGGACAGAACCAATTCACCCCTCCACTTT
CDR3 protein: CAISEDRTNSPLHF
J gene: TRBJ1-6
D gene: .
clone size: .
V gene: TRBV10-3

CDR3 DNA: TGTGCCAGCAGCTTCACCGGGACAGGCTACGAGCAGTACTTC
CDR3 protein: CASSFTGTGYEQYF
J gene: TRBJ2-7
D gene: TRBD1
clone size: once
V gene: TRBV7-2

CDR3 DNA: TGTGCCAGTAGCATGGGGCTAGCGGGAGTCACCGGGGAGCTGTTTTTT
CDR3 protein: CASSMGLAGVTGELFF
J gene: TRBJ2-2
D gene: TRBD2
clone size: .
V gene: TRBV19

CDR3 DNA: TGTGCCAGCAGTCCCAGGGCAGGGGACCTTTTTGGAACTAATGAAAAACTGTTTTTT
CDR3 protein: CASSPRAGDLFGTNEKLFF
J gene: TRBJ1-4
D gene: .
clone size: .
V gene: TRBV27

CDR3 DNA: TGTGCCAGCAGCTTAGAAGCTACTATAATACTCTACGAGCAGTACTTC
CDR3 protein: CASSLEATIILYEQYF
J gene: TRBJ2-7
D gene: .
clone size: .
V gene: TRBV7-8

CDR3 DNA: TGTGCCAGCAGCTTGGAGAGGGGGAATCAGCCCCAGCATTTT
CDR3 protein: CASSLERGNQPQHF
J gene: TRBJ1-5
D gene: .
clone size: .
V gene: TRBV5-6

CDR3 DNA: TGTGCCAGCAGCTCCGGGACTAGATTGAATGAGCAGTTCTTC
CDR3 protein: CASSSGTRLNEQFF
J gene: TRBJ2-1
D gene: TRBD2
clone size: .
V gene: TRBV7-9

CDR3 DNA: TGTGCCAGCAGCGTTAGCGGGTCGGTGATAGAGACCCAGTACTTC
CDR3 protein: CASSVSGSVIETQYF
J gene: TRBJ2-5
D gene: TRBD2
clone size: .
V gene: TRBV9

CDR3 DNA: TGTGCCTGGAGTGTTTTTGGACAGGGTTACAATGAGCAGTTCTTC
CDR3 protein: CAWSVFGQGYNEQFF
J gene: TRBJ2-1
D gene: TRBD1
clone size: .
V gene: TRBV30

CDR3 DNA: TGTGCCAGCAGCTCGGGACAGGGGTCCTACGAGCAGTACTTC
CDR3 protein: CASSSGQGSYEQYF
J gene: TRBJ2-7
D gene: TRBD1
clone size: once
V gene: TRBV13

CDR3 DNA: TGTGCCAGCTGGCCCGGAGGACCGGTCTCGTACAATGAGCAGTTCTTC
CDR3 protein: CASWPGGPVSYNEQFF
J gene: TRBJ2-1
D gene: .
clone size: .
V gene: TRBV9

CDR3 DNA: TGTGCCAGCAGCCTACTTCTGCGCACTGAAGCTTTCTTT
CDR3 protein: CASSLLLRTEAFF
J gene: TRBJ1-1
D gene: .
clone size: .
V gene: TRBV28

CDR3 DNA: TGTGCCATCAGTGAGCCTGGGATGAACACTGAAGCTTTCTTT
CDR3 protein: CAISEPGMNTEAFF
J gene: TRBJ1-1
D gene: .
clone size: .
V gene: TRBV10-3

CDR3 DNA: TGTGCCAGCAGCGTAGAGGGACAGGGGTGGGGGACCTACAATGAGCAGTTCTTC
CDR3 protein: CASSVEGQGWGTYNEQFF
J gene: TRBJ2-1
D gene: TRBD1
clone size: once
V gene: TRBV9

CDR3 DNA: TGTGCCAGCAGTGTACAGGGGTGGACTGAAGCTTTCTTT
CDR3 protein: CASSVQGWTEAFF
J gene: TRBJ1-1
D gene: TRBD1
clone size: .
V gene: TRBV6-1

CDR3 DNA: TGTGCCAGCAGCGCTCAAACAGGGGGCACTGAAGCTTTCTTT
CDR3 protein: CASSAQTGGTEAFF
J gene: TRBJ1-1
D gene: TRBD1
clone size: .
V gene: TRBV9

CDR3 DNA: TGTGCCAGCAGCCCCGGACTAGCGGCCTCCTACGAGCAGTACTTC
CDR3 protein: CASSPGLAASYEQYF
J gene: TRBJ2-7
D gene: TRBD2
clone size: .
V gene: TRBV7-8

CDR3 DNA: TGTGCCAGCAGCACGAGACCAGAGGACTATGGCTACACCTTC
CDR3 protein: CASSTRPEDYGYTF
J gene: TRBJ1-2
D gene: .
clone size: .
V gene: TRBV9